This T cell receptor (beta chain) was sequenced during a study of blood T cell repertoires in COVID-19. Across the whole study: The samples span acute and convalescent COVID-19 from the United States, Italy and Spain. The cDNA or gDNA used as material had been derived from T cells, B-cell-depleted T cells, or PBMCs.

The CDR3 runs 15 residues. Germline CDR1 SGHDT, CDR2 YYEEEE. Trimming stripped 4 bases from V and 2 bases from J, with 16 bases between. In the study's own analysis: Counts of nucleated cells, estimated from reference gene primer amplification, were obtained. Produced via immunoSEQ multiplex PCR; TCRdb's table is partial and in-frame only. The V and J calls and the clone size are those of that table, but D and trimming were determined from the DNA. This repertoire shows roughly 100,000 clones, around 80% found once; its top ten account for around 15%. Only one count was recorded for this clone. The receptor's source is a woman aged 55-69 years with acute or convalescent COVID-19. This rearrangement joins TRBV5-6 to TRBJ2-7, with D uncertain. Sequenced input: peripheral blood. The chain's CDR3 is CASSNGEFQTYEQYF. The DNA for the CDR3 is TGTGCCAGCAGCAATGGAGAGTTTCAAACCTACGAGCAGTACTTC.